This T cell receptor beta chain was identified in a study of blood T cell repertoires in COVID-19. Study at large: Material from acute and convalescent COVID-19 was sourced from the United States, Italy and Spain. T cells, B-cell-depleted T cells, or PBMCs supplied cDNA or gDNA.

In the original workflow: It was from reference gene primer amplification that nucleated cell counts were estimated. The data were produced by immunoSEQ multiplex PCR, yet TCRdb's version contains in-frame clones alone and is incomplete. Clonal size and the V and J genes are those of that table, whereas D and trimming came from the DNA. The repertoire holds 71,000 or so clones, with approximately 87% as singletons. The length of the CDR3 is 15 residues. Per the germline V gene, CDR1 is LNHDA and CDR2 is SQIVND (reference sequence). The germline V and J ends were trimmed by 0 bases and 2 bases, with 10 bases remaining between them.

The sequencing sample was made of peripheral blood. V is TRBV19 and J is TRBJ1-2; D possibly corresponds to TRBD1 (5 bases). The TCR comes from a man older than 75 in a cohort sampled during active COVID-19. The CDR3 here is CASSIEGTPNYGYTF. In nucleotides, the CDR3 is TGTGCCAGTAGTATAGAAGGGACTCCGAACTATGGCTACACCTTC.